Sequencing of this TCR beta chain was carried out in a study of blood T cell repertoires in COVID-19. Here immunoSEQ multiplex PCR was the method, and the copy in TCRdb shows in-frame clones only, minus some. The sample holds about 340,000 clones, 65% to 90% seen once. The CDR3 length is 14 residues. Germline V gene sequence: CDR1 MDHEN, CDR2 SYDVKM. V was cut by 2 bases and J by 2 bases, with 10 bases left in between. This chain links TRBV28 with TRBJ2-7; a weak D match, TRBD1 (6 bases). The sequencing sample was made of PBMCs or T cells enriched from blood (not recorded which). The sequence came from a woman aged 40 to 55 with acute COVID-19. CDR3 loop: CASSLPRGPYEQYF. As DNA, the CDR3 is TGTGCCAGCAGTTTACCCAGGGGTCCCTACGAGCAGTACTTC. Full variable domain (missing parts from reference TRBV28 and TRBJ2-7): DVKVTQSSRYLVKRTGEKVFLECVQDMDHENMFWYRQDPGLGLRLIYFSYDVKMKEKGDIPEGYSVSREKKERFSLILESASTNQTSMYLCASSLPRGPYEQYFGPGTRLTVT.